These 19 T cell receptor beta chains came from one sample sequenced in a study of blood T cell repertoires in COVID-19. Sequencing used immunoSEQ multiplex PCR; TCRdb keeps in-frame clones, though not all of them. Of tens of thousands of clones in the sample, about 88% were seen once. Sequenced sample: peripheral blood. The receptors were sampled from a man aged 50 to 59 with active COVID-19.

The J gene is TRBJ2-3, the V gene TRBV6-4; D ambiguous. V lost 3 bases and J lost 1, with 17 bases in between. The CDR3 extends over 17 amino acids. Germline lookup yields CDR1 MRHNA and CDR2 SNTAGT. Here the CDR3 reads CASSDGWALWGTDTQYF. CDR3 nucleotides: TGTGCCAGCAGTGATGGGTGGGCCCTTTGGGGCACAGATACGCAGTATTTT.

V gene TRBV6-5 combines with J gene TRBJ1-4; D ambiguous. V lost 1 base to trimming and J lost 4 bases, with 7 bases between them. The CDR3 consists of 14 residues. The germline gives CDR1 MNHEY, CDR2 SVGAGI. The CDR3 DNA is TGTGCCAGCAGTTACTTCGAGGGTAATGAAAAACTGTTTTTT. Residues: CASSYFEGNEKLFF.

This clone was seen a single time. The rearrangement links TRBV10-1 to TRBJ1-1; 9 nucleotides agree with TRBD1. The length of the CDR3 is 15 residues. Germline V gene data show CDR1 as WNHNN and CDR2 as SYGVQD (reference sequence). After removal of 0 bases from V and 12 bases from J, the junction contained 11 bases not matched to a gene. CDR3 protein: CASSESFMDRGITFF. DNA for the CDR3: TGCGCCAGCAGTGAGTCGTTTATGGACAGGGGAATAACTTTCTTT.

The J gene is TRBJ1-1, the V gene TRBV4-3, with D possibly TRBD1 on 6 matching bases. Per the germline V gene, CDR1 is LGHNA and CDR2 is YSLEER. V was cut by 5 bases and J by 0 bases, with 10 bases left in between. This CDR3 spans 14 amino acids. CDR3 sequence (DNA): TGCGCCAGCAGCATACAGGGAATGAACACTGAAGCTTTCTTT. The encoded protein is CASSIQGMNTEAFF.

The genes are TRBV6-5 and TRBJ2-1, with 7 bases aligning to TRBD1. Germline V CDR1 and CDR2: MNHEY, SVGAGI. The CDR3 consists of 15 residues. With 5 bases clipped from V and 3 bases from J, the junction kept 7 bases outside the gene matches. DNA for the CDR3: TGTGCCAGCAGTCTCGGGACAGAGCTCTACAATGAGCAGTTCTTC. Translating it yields CASSLGTELYNEQFF.

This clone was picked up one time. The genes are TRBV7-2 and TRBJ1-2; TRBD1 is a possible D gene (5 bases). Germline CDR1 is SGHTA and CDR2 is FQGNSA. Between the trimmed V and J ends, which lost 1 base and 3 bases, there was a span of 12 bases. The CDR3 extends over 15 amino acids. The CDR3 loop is CASSLGWGGDYGYTF. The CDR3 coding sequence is TGTGCCAGCAGCTTAGGATGGGGGGGAGACTATGGCTACACCTTC.

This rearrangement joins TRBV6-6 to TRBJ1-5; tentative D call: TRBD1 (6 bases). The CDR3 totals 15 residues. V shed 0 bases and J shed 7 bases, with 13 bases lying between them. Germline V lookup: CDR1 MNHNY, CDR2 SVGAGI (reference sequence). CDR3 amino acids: CASSYSNREGQPQHF. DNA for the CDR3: TGTGCCAGCAGTTACTCGAACAGGGAAGGGCAGCCCCAGCATTTT.

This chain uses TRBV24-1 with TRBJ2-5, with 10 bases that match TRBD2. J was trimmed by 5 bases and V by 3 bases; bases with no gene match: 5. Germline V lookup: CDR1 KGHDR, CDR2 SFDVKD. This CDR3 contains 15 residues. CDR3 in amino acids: CATSDPGTSEETQYF. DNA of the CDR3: TGTGCCACCAGTGATCCCGGGACTAGCGAGGAGACCCAGTACTTC.

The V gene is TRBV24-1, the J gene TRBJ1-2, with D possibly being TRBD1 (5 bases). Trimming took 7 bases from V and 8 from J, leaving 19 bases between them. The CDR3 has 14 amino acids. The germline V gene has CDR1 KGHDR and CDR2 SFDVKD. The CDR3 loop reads CATRWINRSRGYTF. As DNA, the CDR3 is TGTGCCACCAGGTGGATTAACAGGTCCCGGGGCTACACCTTC.

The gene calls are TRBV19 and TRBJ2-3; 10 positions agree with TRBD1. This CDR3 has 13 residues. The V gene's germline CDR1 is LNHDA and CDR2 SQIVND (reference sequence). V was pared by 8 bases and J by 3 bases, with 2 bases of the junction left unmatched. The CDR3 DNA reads TGTGCCAGTCGACAGGGGGCTACAGATACGCAGTATTTT. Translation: CASRQGATDTQYF.

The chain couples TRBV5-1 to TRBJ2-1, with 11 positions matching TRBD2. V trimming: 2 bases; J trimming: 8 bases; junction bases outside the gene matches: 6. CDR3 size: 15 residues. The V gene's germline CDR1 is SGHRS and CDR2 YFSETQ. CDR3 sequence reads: CASSFLAGGGDEQFF. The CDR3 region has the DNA TGCGCCAGCAGCTTCCTAGCGGGGGGAGGTGATGAGCAGTTCTTC.

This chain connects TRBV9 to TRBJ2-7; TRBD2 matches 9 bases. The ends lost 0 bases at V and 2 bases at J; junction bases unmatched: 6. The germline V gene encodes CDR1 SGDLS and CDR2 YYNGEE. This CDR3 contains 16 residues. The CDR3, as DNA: TGTGCCAGCAGCGTAGGTGCTAGCGGGGCCCCCTACGAGCAGTACTTC. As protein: CASSVGASGAPYEQYF.

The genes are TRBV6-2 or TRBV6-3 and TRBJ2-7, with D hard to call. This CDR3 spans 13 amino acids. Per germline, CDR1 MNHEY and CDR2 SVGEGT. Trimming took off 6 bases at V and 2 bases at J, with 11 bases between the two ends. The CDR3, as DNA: TGTGCCAGCAGCCTTCAGTATACCTACGAGCAGTACTTC. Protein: CASSLQYTYEQYF.

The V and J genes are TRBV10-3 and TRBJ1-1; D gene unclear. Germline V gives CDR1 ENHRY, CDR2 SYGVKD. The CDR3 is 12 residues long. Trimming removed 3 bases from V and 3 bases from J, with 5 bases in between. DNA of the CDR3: TGTGCCATCAGTGACGGGTACACTGAAGCTTTCTTT. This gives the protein CAISDGYTEAFF.

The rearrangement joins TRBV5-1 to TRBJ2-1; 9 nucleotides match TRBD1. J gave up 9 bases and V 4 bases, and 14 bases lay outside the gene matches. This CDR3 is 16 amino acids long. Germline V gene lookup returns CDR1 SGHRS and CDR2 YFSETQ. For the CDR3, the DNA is TGCGCCAGCAGCCCGACCGGGACAGGGTCGGTGGGTGAGCAGTTCTTC. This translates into CASSPTGTGSVGEQFF.

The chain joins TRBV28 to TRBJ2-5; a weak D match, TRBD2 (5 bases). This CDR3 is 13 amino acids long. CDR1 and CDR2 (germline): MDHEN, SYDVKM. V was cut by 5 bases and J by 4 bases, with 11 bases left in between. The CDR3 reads CASSLASLETQYF. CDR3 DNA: TGTGCCAGCAGTCTAGCCTCACTAGAGACCCAGTACTTC.

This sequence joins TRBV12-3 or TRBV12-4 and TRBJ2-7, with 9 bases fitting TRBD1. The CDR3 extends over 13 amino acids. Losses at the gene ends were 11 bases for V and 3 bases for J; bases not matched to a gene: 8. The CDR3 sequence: CAATGTGFYEQYF. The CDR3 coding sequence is TGTGCCGCCACCGGGACAGGGTTCTACGAGCAGTACTTC.

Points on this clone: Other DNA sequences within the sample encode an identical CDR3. Here the CDR3 DNA reads TGTGCCAGCAGTTCAGGGGGTACTAATGAAAAACTGTTTTTT. Translating it yields CASSSGGTNEKLFF. The chain is built from TRBV28 and TRBJ1-4, with 7 bases aligning to TRBD1. The germline V gene has CDR1 MDHEN and CDR2 SYDVKM. V trimming: 4 bases; J trimming: 2 bases; junction bases outside the gene matches: 1. The CDR3 totals 14 residues. The complete variable domain, with remaining parts taken from reference TRBV28 and TRBJ1-4, reads DVKVTQSSRYLVKRTGEKVFLECVQDMDHENMFWYRQDPGLGLRLIYFSYDVKMKEKGDIPEGYSVSREKKERFSLILESASTNQTSMYLCASSSGGTNEKLFFGSGTQLSVL.

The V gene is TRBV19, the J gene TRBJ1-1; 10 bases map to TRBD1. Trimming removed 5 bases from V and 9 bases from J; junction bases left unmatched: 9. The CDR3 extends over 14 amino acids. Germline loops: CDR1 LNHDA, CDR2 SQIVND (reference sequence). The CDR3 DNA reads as TGTGCCAGTAGTCCCCGGGACAGGGGACGTAAAGCTTTCTTT. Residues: CASSPRDRGRKAFF.